The source of this TCR beta chain is a study of T cells in Graves' hyperthyroidism and ophthalmopathy (dated by TCRdb to the late 2010s). In terms of the full investigation: Peripheral blood samples were taken at initial diagnosis, before any treatment was given. To identify TCR V-J signatures that set the groups apart, the researchers used a discovery cohort of about a hundred patients, made up of 40 to 45 with Graves' ophthalmopathy and 55 to 65 with stable Graves' hyperthyroidism. An independent validation cohort of under 20 hyperthyroidism patients and 15 or so patients who later progressed to ophthalmopathy tested prospective prediction of ophthalmopathy. The approximately 95 discovery patients were divided at random into training and test sets in a 7:3 ratio. Thyroid tissue and blood T-cell repertoires from over 5 Graves' hyperthyroidism patients were also compared in the study. Following sampling, methimazole starting at 30 mg daily was given to hyperthyroidism patients, and high-dose intravenous methylprednisolone was given to ophthalmopathy patients. The paper describes TCR Vbeta CDR3 sequencing of 140 or so peripheral blood samples, made up of 43 ophthalmopathy patients, 70 to 80 hyperthyroidism patients and 17 progressor patients. Results the study describes overall, beyond this receptor: No statistical method was used to fix the sample size in advance, and group allocation was not hidden from the investigators. Most expanded thyroid clonotypes (frequency above 0.001) were also detected in blood, suggesting blood repertoires may reflect thyroid immune responses. A 13 V-J signature model separated ophthalmopathy from stable hyperthyroidism, with roughly 88% sensitivity and 81.08% specificity in cross-validation and 80%/75% in testing. In validation, the model predicted progression to ophthalmopathy a median of roughly 6.1 months before onset, with about 64% sensitivity and 72.22% specificity.

Moderately to severely active disease, a Clinical Activity Score of at least 3, a NOSPECS grade of at least 4, and a duration under 3 months were present in ophthalmopathy patients. Any patient with an uncontrolled infection, another autoimmune disease, pregnancy or lactation was excluded. Diagnoses relied on clinical symptoms, serum thyroxine and TRAb, thyroid ultrasound and orbital computed tomography. PBMCs were isolated from approximately 10 ml of fresh peripheral blood by Ficoll-Paque density gradient centrifugation. Total RNA was extracted with Trizol reagent, and quality was checked on an Agilent 2100 Bioanalyzer. The TCR beta CDR3 regions were amplified from the RNA transcripts. A first-round RT-PCR of the TCR CDR3 used the HTBI primer set with the Qiagen OneStep RT-PCR kit. Libraries were constructed in a second round of multiplex PCR, after which size selection and purification were performed. Sequencing of the libraries was done on an Illumina HiSeq2000 using paired-end 100 bp reads. In the original analysis: SOAPnuke was used to process the raw data, removing reads that contained adapters or uncalled bases, had a mean Phred below 15, or lacked an exact match to the constant primer or identifier. High-quality paired reads were merged using COPE v1.2.5, and each unique nucleotide sequence was defined as a clonotype. MiTCR v1.1 was used to align the clonotypes against IMGT TRBV, TRBD and TRBJ reference segments. The analysis included only V-J combinations with a frequency above 0.0001, which together covered over 98% of the repertoires. The TCS score was defined as the ratio of F50 (clonal expansion) to E x V (chaos), calculated using BLOSUM62-based TCRdist between CDR3 peptides within each V-J. Welch's t-statistics and random forest reduced 450 to 600 V-J features to about 12, which were used in a naive Bayes classifier (R e1071). TCRdb cleaned the public reads at Q25 with fastp, built clones with MiXCR and kept in-frame beta chains. For every CDR3 protein sequence, its rows merge into one entry that carries the most common genes and DNA. TCRdb's processing, not the authors' own work, is the source of the V and J calls. The sample yields over 450,000 distinct CDR3 sequences; roughly 15% were counted once. The ten largest clones add up to 17% of the sample.

Counted from cysteine to phenylalanine, this CDR3 has 17 amino acids. Kept here is only the CDR3 DNA, which spans 51 bases and is read in frame from base 1. Relative to germline, V is missing 4 bases and J is missing 2 bases, with 9 bases of the junction outside any gene match. The germline V gene (reference sequence) yields DFQATT for CDR1 and SNEGSKA for CDR2. The table lists this clonotype with a few counts. What antigen it recognizes has not been identified. No base quality information exists; no much larger clone differs at one position. Rearrangement joined TRBV20-1 to TRBJ2-7, with 15 junctional bases fitting TRBD2. The specimen sequenced was blood. The sequence derives from a woman younger than 35 with Graves' ophthalmopathy. The sequenced DNA: TGCAGTGCTATAGGAGGACTAGCGGGGGGGCTAACCTACGAGCAGTACTTC. This translates into CSAIGGLAGGLTYEQYF.